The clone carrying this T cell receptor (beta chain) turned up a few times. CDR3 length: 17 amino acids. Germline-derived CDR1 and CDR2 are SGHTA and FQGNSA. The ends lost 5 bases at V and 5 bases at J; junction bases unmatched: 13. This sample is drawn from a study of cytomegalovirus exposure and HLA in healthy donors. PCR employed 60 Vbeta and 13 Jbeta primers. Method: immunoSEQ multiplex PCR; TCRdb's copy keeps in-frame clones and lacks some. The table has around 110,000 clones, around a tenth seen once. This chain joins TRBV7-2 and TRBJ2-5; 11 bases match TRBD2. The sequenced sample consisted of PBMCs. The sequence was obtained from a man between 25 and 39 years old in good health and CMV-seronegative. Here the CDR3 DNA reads TGTGCCAGCAGCCCCCCCGGGACTAGCGGAAGGTGGGAGACCCAGTACTTC. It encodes CASSPPGTSGRWETQYF.